The rows below give T cell receptor beta chains drawn from one sample of a study of metastatic and nonmetastatic thyroid tumors. TCRdb reprocessed the PCR reads using MiXCR. The sample includes 25,000 to 35,000 clones, just under 30% of them seen just once. The material sequenced was blood. These receptors were collected from a female donor with papillary thyroid cancer or a benign thyroid nodule (not recorded which). Some clones in this sample may be carry-over from other donors' samples. Each CDR3 is given with its conserved first and last residue. The order of the fields is CDR3 length, J gene, V gene, clone size, D gene, CDR3 protein, CDR3 DNA. The D gene is left open where the match is weak. Size is stated for part of the rows, as once, few or many counts, or as a class when the clone is expanded.

11 | TRBJ1-5 | TRBV28 | medium-sized | - | CASSLNQPQHF | TGTGCCAGCAGTTTAAATCAGCCCCAGCATTTT
13 | TRBJ1-3 | TRBV6-1 | - | - | CASSGRSGNTIYF | TGTGCCAGCAGTGGAAGATCGGGGAACACCATATATTTT
15 | TRBJ2-5 | TRBV5-1 | - | - | CASSPGGLSQETQYF | TGCGCCAGCAGCCCAGGGGGGCTATCCCAGGAGACCCAGTACTTC
13 | TRBJ2-5 | TRBV18 | few | - | CASSPPGWETQYF | TGTGCCAGCTCACCACCGGGGTGGGAGACCCAGTACTTC
13 | TRBJ1-2 | TRBV6-1 | - | - | CASSGGPGDGYTF | TGTGCCAGCAGTGGGGGACCAGGGGATGGCTACACCTTC
14 | TRBJ2-7 | TRBV7-3 | - | - | CASSLGRGNYEQYF | TGTGCCAGCAGCTTAGGCAGGGGTAACTACGAGCAGTACTTC
16 | TRBJ2-7 | TRBV4-1 | - | TRBD2 | CASSQDRTSGNYEQYF | TGCGCCAGCAGCCAAGATCGCACTAGCGGGAACTACGAGCAGTACTTC
13 | TRBJ1-2 | TRBV15 | - | - | CATSVPGQHGYTF | TGTGCCACCAGCGTACCGGGACAACATGGCTACACCTTC
16 | TRBJ2-1 | TRBV18 | - | TRBD2 | CASSPPQTSGRGEQFF | TGTGCCAGCTCACCACCACAGACTAGCGGGAGAGGGGAGCAGTTCTTC
15 | TRBJ1-1 | TRBV7-3 | medium-sized | - | CASSLGAGANTEAFF | TGTGCCAGCAGCTTAGGCGCAGGGGCGAACACTGAAGCTTTCTTT
15 | TRBJ2-3 | TRBV4-1 | many | TRBD1 | CASSQEQGLTDTQYF | TGCGCCAGCAGCCAAGAACAGGGGCTAACAGATACGCAGTATTTT
15 | TRBJ2-7 | TRBV7-9 | - | - | CASSLGWGGGYEQYF | TGTGCCAGCAGCTTAGGTTGGGGAGGGGGTTACGAGCAGTACTTC
16 | TRBJ2-1 | TRBV15 | - | - | CATSSPRESSYNEQFF | TGTGCCACCAGCAGCCCCCGGGAGTCAAGCTACAATGAGCAGTTCTTC
15 | TRBJ2-1 | TRBV11-2 | - | - | CASSPPQGVINEQFF | TGTGCCAGCAGCCCCCCCCAGGGAGTAATCAATGAGCAGTTCTTC
14 | TRBJ2-2 | TRBV6-1 | few | TRBD1 | CASASRGNTWELFF | TGTGCCAGCGCATCCAGGGGGAACACCTGGGAGCTGTTTTTT
13 | TRBJ2-7 | TRBV10-3 | few | - | CATRKDWDLEQYF | TGTGCCACCCGGAAGGACTGGGACCTCGAGCAGTACTTC
12 | TRBJ1-3 | TRBV20-1 | - | - | CSATYSGNTIYF | TGCAGCGCCACCTATTCTGGAAACACCATATATTTT
13 | TRBJ2-1 | TRBV7-9 | many | TRBD2 | CASTRSGDNEQFF | TGTGCCAGCACCAGGAGCGGGGACAATGAGCAGTTCTTC
14 | TRBJ1-5 | TRBV24-1 | few | - | CATSEGGRFQPQHF | TGTGCCACCAGTGAAGGGGGAAGGTTTCAGCCCCAGCATTTT
14 | TRBJ2-2 | TRBV20-1 | - | - | CSARVDTNTGELFF | TGCAGTGCTAGGGTAGATACGAACACCGGGGAGCTGTTTTTT
15 | TRBJ2-7 | TRBV27 | few | TRBD2 | CASSLSGGLVREQYF | TGTGCCAGCAGTTTATCCGGGGGACTAGTCCGCGAGCAGTACTTC
17 | TRBJ2-7 | TRBV2 | - | TRBD2 | CASSEVRGTSGSLEQYF | TGTGCCAGCAGTGAAGTGCGCGGGACTAGCGGGAGTCTCGAGCAGTACTTC
17 | TRBJ1-6 | TRBV6-1 | few | TRBD1 | CASSHDRGGSYNSPLHF | TGTGCCAGCAGTCATGACAGGGGTGGGTCCTATAATTCACCCCTCCACTTT
15 | TRBJ1-1 | TRBV18 | - | - | CASSQVEGMNTEAFF | TGTGCCAGCTCACAAGTGGAGGGGATGAACACTGAAGCTTTCTTT
14 | TRBJ2-7 | TRBV28 | - | TRBD2 | CASSEQRGSYEQYF | TGTGCCAGCAGTGAACAGCGGGGCTCCTACGAGCAGTACTTC
15 | TRBJ2-2 | TRBV12-3/TRBV12-4 | few | - | CASSLVARSTGELFF | TGTGCCAGCAGTTTAGTTGCACGGAGCACCGGGGAGCTGTTTTTT
14 | TRBJ2-1 | TRBV27 | - | - | CASSLLRGAHEQFF | TGTGCCAGCAGTTTGCTTCGGGGGGCCCATGAGCAGTTCTTC
13 | TRBJ1-2 | TRBV19 | few | - | CACTGRSSRGYTF | TGTGCCTGTACGGGGAGGAGCTCTCGGGGCTACACCTTC
14 | TRBJ2-7 | TRBV6-1 | - | TRBD1 | CASSWGQGVGEQYF | TGTGCCAGCAGTTGGGGACAGGGGGTAGGCGAGCAGTACTTC
12 | TRBJ2-3 | TRBV20-1 | - | - | CSASGGADTQYF | TGCAGTGCTAGTGGCGGTGCAGATACGCAGTATTTT
17 | TRBJ2-3 | TRBV10-3 | many | TRBD2 | CAISESFGTSDTDTQYF | TGTGCCATCAGTGAGTCGTTTGGGACTAGCGATACAGATACGCAGTATTTT
15 | TRBJ2-1 | TRBV2 | many | - | CASSLRSGPYNEQFF | TGTGCCAGCAGTCTAAGAAGCGGACCTTACAATGAGCAGTTCTTC
13 | TRBJ2-1 | TRBV5-1 | - | TRBD1 | CASSLTGENEQFF | TGCGCCAGCAGCCTGACAGGGGAGAATGAGCAGTTCTTC
14 | TRBJ2-7 | TRBV2 | - | TRBD1 | CASSLWTGTYEQYF | TGTGCCAGCAGTCTTTGGACAGGGACCTACGAGCAGTACTTC
16 | TRBJ1-1 | TRBV5-1 | once | TRBD1 | CASSVSTGGTNTEAFF | TGCGCCAGCAGCGTTTCGACAGGGGGTACGAACACTGAAGCTTTCTTT
15 | TRBJ2-7 | TRBV11-2 | - | - | CASSLGGFNSYEQYF | TGTGCCAGCAGCTTAGGAGGGTTTAACTCCTACGAGCAGTACTTC
16 | TRBJ1-2 | TRBV20-1 | many | TRBD1 | CSANTPGQGAAYGYTF | TGCAGTGCTAATACACCGGGACAGGGGGCTGCCTATGGCTACACCTTC
15 | TRBJ2-2 | TRBV4-3 | - | - | CASSPHPRGTGELFF | TGCGCCAGCAGCCCCCACCCCAGGGGCACCGGGGAGCTGTTTTTT
15 | TRBJ2-1 | TRBV6-1 | few | TRBD2 | CASSPGTSGNDEQFF | TGTGCCAGCAGCCCCGGGACTAGCGGGAACGATGAGCAGTTCTTC
12 | TRBJ2-7 | TRBV12-3/TRBV12-4 | few | - | CASTPTGYEQYF | TGTGCCAGCACCCCGACAGGATACGAGCAGTACTTC
16 | TRBJ2-1 | TRBV27 | many | TRBD2 | CASSSRLAGGTNEQFF | TGTGCCAGCAGTTCCAGACTAGCGGGAGGGACCAATGAGCAGTTCTTC
16 | TRBJ2-6 | TRBV6-1 | many | TRBD1 | CASSAGQVAGANVLTF | TGTGCCAGCAGTGCCGGACAGGTCGCTGGGGCCAACGTCCTGACTTTC
12 | TRBJ1-6 | TRBV30 | - | - | CAWSETNSPLHF | TGTGCCTGGAGTGAAACAAATTCACCCCTCCACTTT
14 | TRBJ2-3 | TRBV20-1 | - | - | CSATSGSSTDTQYF | TGCAGTGCTACCAGCGGGTCGAGCACAGATACGCAGTATTTT
15 | TRBJ2-7 | TRBV5-1 | many | TRBD2 | CASSLERDYYYEQYF | TGCGCCAGCAGCTTGGAGCGGGATTACTACTACGAGCAGTACTTC
13 | TRBJ1-5 | TRBV27 | - | - | CASSPWGTQPQHF | TGTGCCAGCAGCCCATGGGGCACTCAGCCCCAGCATTTT
17 | TRBJ2-2 | TRBV14 | - | TRBD2 | CASSPAGLAGSPWELFF | TGTGCCAGCAGTCCCGCGGGCCTAGCGGGGTCCCCCTGGGAGCTGTTTTTT
13 | TRBJ1-5 | TRBV10-3 | few | TRBD1 | CAISGRGDQPQHF | TGTGCCATCAGTGGCAGGGGGGATCAGCCCCAGCATTTT
12 | TRBJ1-2 | TRBV20-1 | - | TRBD1 | CSATRDSYGYTF | TGCAGTGCTACCCGGGACAGCTATGGCTACACCTTC